This T cell receptor beta chain was found in a study of T cell changes during pregnancy in multiple sclerosis. Sequencing was performed with immunoSEQ multiplex PCR; in TCRdb, only in-frame clones are kept and a portion is missing. The sample shows some 46,000 clones, roughly nine tenths of them seen only once. V was pared by 9 bases and J by 4 bases, with 14 bases of the junction left unmatched. Looked up from germline, CDR1 is LNHNV and CDR2 is YYDKDF (reference sequence). This CDR3 has 15 amino acids. This sequence was found in a female donor with multiple sclerosis, enrolled in a pregnancy study. Specimen: CD4+ T cells from peripheral blood mononuclear cells, collected after pregnancy. The gene calls are TRBV15 and TRBJ1-2; 7 positions agree with TRBD1. The DNA of the CDR3 is TGTGCCACGGGCAGGAAGGGGGCTACGGTCTATGGCTACACCTTC. This gives the protein CATGRKGATVYGYTF.